This section outlines one TCR beta chain sequence together with its context. Per the study methods: Reference gene primer amplification gave nucleated cell count estimates. Data came from immunoSEQ multiplex PCR; TCRdb stores just in-frame clones and leaves some out. V and J calls plus clone size are reproduced from that table; the DNA served to infer D and trimming. The table records some 300,000 clones, roughly 90% of them present only once. This entry belongs to a study of blood T cell repertoires in COVID-19. On the study more broadly: From the United States, Italy and Spain came samples of acute and convalescent COVID-19. T cells, B-cell-depleted T cells, or PBMCs supplied cDNA or gDNA.

Trimming took 3 bases from V and 5 from J, leaving 29 bases between them. The CDR3 covers 19 residues. Germline V CDR1 and CDR2: SGDLS, YYNGEE. Seattle patient enrollment occurred during active infection, with longitudinal follow-up thereafter. The TCR comes from a woman in her thirties or forties with COVID-19, enrolled during active disease. Material for sequencing was peripheral blood. V and J are TRBV9 and TRBJ1-1; D might be TRBD1 (5 bases). The CDR3 loop is CASSATNPAFGGGRTEAFF. CDR3 in DNA: TGTGCCAGCAGCGCCACCAACCCAGCCTTCGGGGGGGGTAGGACTGAAGCTTTCTTT.